Shown below are 25 T cell receptor beta chains from a single sample sequenced in a study of T cell responses to AZD1222 COVID-19 vaccine. Only in-frame clones appear in the TCRdb table, and some are missing; sequencing was by immunoSEQ multiplex PCR. The data contain approximately 99,000 clones, about 85% of them seen just once; the ten biggest clones take up approximately 3%. The source material was peripheral blood, sampled on day 0 of AZD1222 vaccination. The receptors derive from an adult in good health.

This chain connects TRBV7-2 to TRBJ2-1; 9 bases line up with TRBD2. J lost 7 bases, V lost 0 bases, and 13 bases had no gene match. The CDR3 extends over 18 amino acids. Germline CDR1 is SGHTA and CDR2 is FQGNSA. CDR3 nucleotide sequence: TGTGCCAGCAGCTTAGCGGCGGGAGGGCCCCCCCCCGTTAATGAGCAGTTCTTC. Its protein is CASSLAAGGPPPVNEQFF.

V is TRBV4-2 and J is TRBJ1-6; D gene ambiguous. The CDR3 extends over 15 amino acids. V was clipped by 0 bases and J by 10 bases, with 13 bases between them. The germline V gene encodes CDR1 LGHNA and CDR2 YNFKEQ. CDR3 DNA: TGTGCCAGCAGCCAAGATCCGGGGTTCGGGTCACCCCTCCACTTT. Translated, it gives CASSQDPGFGSPLHF.

The chain joins TRBV5-5 to TRBJ2-2; the D call may be TRBD1 or TRBD2 (5 bases each). Germline assignment: CDR1 SGHKS and CDR2 YYEKEE (reference sequence). Trimming took 2 bases from V and 5 from J, leaving 13 bases between them. This CDR3 is built from 15 residues. CDR3 sequence reads: CASSFGPEGTGELFF. The CDR3 DNA follows: TGTGCCAGCAGCTTTGGGCCCGAGGGGACCGGGGAGCTGTTTTTT.

The rearrangement links TRBV12-3 or TRBV12-4 to TRBJ1-1; D may be TRBD1 (6 bases). Trimming stripped 4 bases from V and 6 bases from J, with 12 bases between. The CDR3 has 13 amino acids. This CDR3 is CASSYRVDSEAFF. Written as DNA, the CDR3 is TGTGCCAGCAGTTACAGGGTAGATTCTGAAGCTTTCTTT.

The genes are TRBV7-8 and TRBJ1-2; D is perhaps TRBD1 (6 bases). The CDR3 is 13 amino acids. V lost 1 base and J lost 7, with 10 bases in between. Germline CDR1 and CDR2: SGHVS and FQNEAQ. CDR3 residues: CASSLVQGGGYTF. The DNA for the CDR3 is TGTGCCAGCAGCTTAGTACAGGGCGGTGGCTACACCTTC.

This sequence joins TRBV15 and TRBJ2-1; D is ambiguous. CDR3 length equals 17 residues. V shed 3 bases and J shed 2 bases, with 17 bases lying between them. CDR1 LNHNV and CDR2 YYDKDF come from the germline V gene (reference sequence). CDR3 residues: CATSSPRSSETYNEQFF. In DNA, the CDR3 is TGTGCCACCAGCAGTCCCCGGTCGAGCGAGACCTACAATGAGCAGTTCTTC. The entire variable domain, with the rest obtained from reference TRBV15 and TRBJ2-1, is as follows: DAMVIQNPRYQVTQFGKPVTLSCSQTLNHNVMYWYQQKSSQAPKLLFHYYDKDFNNEADTPDNFQSRRPNTSFCFLDIRSPGLGDTAMYLCATSSPRSSETYNEQFFGPGTRLTVL.

The chain couples TRBV12-5 to TRBJ1-1; D is undetermined. V was shortened by 4 bases and J by 1 base, with 10 bases between the two germline ends. The V gene's germline CDR1 is LGHNT and CDR2 FRNRAP. The CDR3 has 14 residues. The CDR3 DNA sequence: TGTGCTAGTGGTTCCCCACTATGGAACACTGAAGCTTTCTTT. Translated, it gives CASGSPLWNTEAFF.

A single count supports this clone. The gene calls are TRBV6-4 and TRBJ2-3; maybe TRBD2 (5 bases). Germline CDR1 is MRHNA and CDR2 is SNTAGT. V dropped 5 bases and J dropped 2 bases, with 11 bases sitting between them. The CDR3 is made up of 14 amino acids. The CDR3 spells CASSPDYLTDTQYF. CDR3 in DNA: TGTGCCAGCAGTCCCGACTACCTCACAGATACGCAGTATTTT.

V usage is TRBV19 and J usage is TRBJ1-1; 10 nucleotides match TRBD1. The CDR3 runs 15 residues. Germline V gene lookup returns CDR1 LNHDA and CDR2 SQIVND (reference sequence). Trimming cost V 6 bases and J 5 bases; bases outside gene matches: 9. CDR3 sequence: CASSLGGQGFTEAFF. The CDR3 region has the DNA TGTGCCAGTAGCCTGGGGGGACAGGGGTTTACTGAAGCTTTCTTT. Full variable domain (outside the CDR3, taken from reference TRBV19 and TRBJ1-1): DGGITQSPKYLFRKEGQNVTLSCEQNLNHDAMYWYRQDPGQGLRLIYYSQIVNDFQKGDIAEGYSVSREKKESFPLTVTSAQKNPTAFYLCASSLGGQGFTEAFFGQGTRLTVV.

The rearrangement joins TRBV6-2 or TRBV6-3 to TRBJ2-4; 8 bases are a match to TRBD1. The CDR3 is made up of 16 amino acids. V lost 6 bases, J lost 0 bases, and 7 bases stayed unmatched. Germline CDR1 MNHEY, CDR2 SVGEGT. The CDR3 nucleotides are TGTGCCAGCAGCGGACAGGGCGGTGTAGCCAAAAACATTCAGTACTTC. Its protein is CASSGQGGVAKNIQYF.

This chain links TRBV5-1 with TRBJ1-4; weak D call: TRBD1 (6 bases). The CDR3 runs to 14 residues. Germline V gives CDR1 SGHRS, CDR2 YFSETQ. V was cut by 3 bases and J by 8 bases, with 14 bases left in between. In DNA, the CDR3 is TGCGCCAGCAGCTCAGGGGACCTCTCGGAAAAACTGTTTTTT. Protein product: CASSSGDLSEKLFF. Based on the CDR3 plus reference TRBV5-1 and TRBJ1-4, the full variable domain is KAGVTQTPRYLIKTRGQQVTLSCSPISGHRSVSWYQQTPGQGLQFLFEYFSETQRNKGNFPGRFSGRQFSNSRSEMNVSTLELGDSALYLCASSSGDLSEKLFFGSGTQLSVL.

V gene TRBV11-2 combines with J gene TRBJ2-3; 7 bases match TRBD1. V was pared by 5 bases and J by 1 base, with 12 bases of the junction left unmatched. The CDR3 has 17 residues. Per germline, CDR1 SGHAT and CDR2 FQNNGV. The DNA for the CDR3 is TGTGCCAGCAGCCCCCTTAAGGGGGCGTTGGGCACAGATACGCAGTATTTT. It specifies CASSPLKGALGTDTQYF.

V usage is TRBV12-3 or TRBV12-4 and J usage is TRBJ1-1, with 9 bases fitting TRBD1. This CDR3 is 13 amino acids long. V was pared by 6 bases and J by 2 bases, with 1 base of the junction left unmatched. CDR3 sequence reads: CASRGQGNTEAFF. CDR3 DNA sequence: TGTGCCAGCAGGGGACAGGGTAACACTGAAGCTTTCTTT.

This chain joins TRBV7-2 and TRBJ2-2; 7 bases map to TRBD1. Germline V CDR1 and CDR2: SGHTA, FQGNSA. V trimming: 5 bases; J trimming: 5 bases; junction bases outside the gene matches: 2. This CDR3 spans 13 amino acids. The CDR3 DNA reads TGTGCCAGCAGCCAGGGGGTTACCGGGGAGCTGTTTTTT. Protein sequence: CASSQGVTGELFF.

The chain has TRBV14 and TRBJ2-2, with D uncertain. The length of the CDR3 is 15 residues. Germline CDR1 reads SGHDN; CDR2 reads FVKESK. V lost 1 base and J lost 6, with 12 bases in between. The CDR3 spells CASSQVFQGAGELFF. DNA of the CDR3: TGTGCCAGCAGCCAAGTTTTTCAAGGCGCCGGGGAGCTGTTTTTT.

The chain couples TRBV6-6 to TRBJ2-5; 11 bases align to TRBD2. This CDR3 is 14 amino acids long. Germline CDR1 MNHNY, CDR2 SVGAGI (reference sequence). The ends lost 8 bases at V and 5 bases at J; junction bases unmatched: 7. The CDR3 protein is CASEPTSGEETQYF. The CDR3 region has the DNA TGTGCCAGCGAACCGACTAGCGGGGAGGAGACCCAGTACTTC.

The rearrangement uses TRBV20-1 and TRBJ2-1; D not resolved. CDR1 is DFQATT, CDR2 SNEGSKA, per germline (reference sequence). V was shortened by 3 bases and J by 0 bases, with 12 bases between the two germline ends. The CDR3 length is 15 residues. The DNA of the CDR3 is TGCAGTGCTAGTGGATTGGAAAGCTCCTACAATGAGCAGTTCTTC. This gives the protein CSASGLESSYNEQFF.

Concerning this clone itself: The germline gene is not matched at one end of the junction; a read error may be the cause. This chain connects TRBV5-1 to TRBJ2-1; TRBD2 matches at 9 bases. The CDR3 totals 14 residues. Germline lookup yields CDR1 SGHRS and CDR2 YFSETQ. The CDR3 sequence is CASGREGLYNEQFF. DNA for the CDR3: TGTGCCAGCGGGCGGGAGGGACTCTACAATGAGCAGTTCTTC.

The chain combines TRBV6-5 with TRBJ2-1; a weak D match, TRBD2 (6 bases). CDR1 is MNHEY, CDR2 SVGAGI, per germline. The CDR3 is 15 amino acids. V lost 0 bases and J 2 bases, leaving 8 bases between the germline ends. The CDR3: CASSYSGSPYNEQFF. CDR3 bases: TGTGCCAGCAGTTACTCCGGGAGTCCCTACAATGAGCAGTTCTTC.

This chain uses TRBV6-5 with TRBJ1-6; TRBD1 is a possible D gene (6 bases). Germline V gene data show CDR1 as MNHEY and CDR2 as SVGAGI. V was trimmed by 7 bases and J by 7 bases, leaving 11 bases between them. The CDR3 totals 13 residues. CDR3 sequence reads: CASIEGQNSPLHF. In DNA, the CDR3 is TGTGCCAGCATCGAGGGACAAAATTCACCCCTCCACTTT.

The chain is built from TRBV10-1 and TRBJ1-3; tentatively, D is TRBD1 (6 bases). The ends were cut back, 6 bases at V and 4 bases at J, with 22 bases in the middle. Looked up from germline, CDR1 is WNHNN and CDR2 is SYGVQD (reference sequence). The CDR3 is made up of 17 amino acids. For the CDR3, the DNA is TGCGCCAGCAGAGGATGTAGGGGGGGGCGCCGAGGAAACACCATATATTTT. This encodes CASRGCRGGRRGNTIYF.

The chain is built from TRBV6-5 and TRBJ1-1; TRBD1 matches 7 bases. V lost 6 bases and J lost 11; bases outside the gene matches: 12. The CDR3 is made up of 13 amino acids. Germline CDR1 is MNHEY and CDR2 is SVGAGI. CDR3 coding DNA: TGTGCCAGCAGATCCCCCACAGGGGTGAATGCTTTCTTT. Its translation is CASRSPTGVNAFF.

This chain joins TRBV20-1 and TRBJ1-1; no clear D. CDR3 length: 15 residues. CDR1 DFQATT and CDR2 SNEGSKA come from the germline V gene (reference sequence). V lost 3 bases to trimming and J lost 5 bases, with 19 bases between them. The CDR3 loop reads CSASSGASVGTEAFF. The CDR3, as DNA: TGCAGTGCTAGTAGTGGAGCCTCCGTAGGGACTGAAGCTTTCTTT.

The chain couples TRBV4-3 to TRBJ1-2, with 8 bases that match TRBD1. V was clipped by 4 bases and J by 6 bases; unmatched bases: 10. Germline CDR1 reads LGHNA; CDR2 reads YSLEER. This CDR3 contains 15 residues. CDR3 nucleotides: TGCGCCAGCAGCCCCTACAGACAGGGGTTGGATGGCTACACCTTC. This codes for CASSPYRQGLDGYTF.

Concerning this clone: Compared with germline, one end of the junction differs, possibly owing to a read error. The rearrangement joins TRBV5-1 to TRBJ2-1, with TRBD2 matching 8 bases. This CDR3 has 16 amino acids. Germline V gene data show CDR1 as SGHRS and CDR2 as YFSETQ. CDR3 DNA: TGTGCCAGCAGCCCGGGGGGGTCAACAGTGTACAATGAGCAGTTCTTC. Translating gives CASSPGGSTVYNEQFF.